This TCR beta chain was observed in a study of vaccination effects on CD4 cells after COVID-19. Following 10 days of culture, CD4+ T cells were isolated. Two-dose BNT162b2 or mRNA-1273 vaccination was given to participants. Details on this clone: Its matching antigen is unknown.

This CDR3 spans 14 amino acids. The trim removed 6 bases at V and 4 bases at J, leaving 7 bases unmatched. Germline CDR1 and CDR2: ENHRY and SYGVKD. Profiled with immunoSEQ multiplex PCR; TCRdb holds only in-frame clones, not every one. The top ten hold around 7% of the sample, which has approximately 47,000 clones, around 70% seen once. The source is a human donor who received a COVID-19 vaccine. The rearrangement joins TRBV10-3 to TRBJ2-3; 7 positions match TRBD2. Sequences were derived from CD4+ T cells from PBMCs cultured without peptide, sampled after COVID-19 vaccination. The CDR3: CAIRTGGQADTQYF. In DNA, the CDR3 is TGTGCCATCAGGACGGGAGGACAAGCAGATACGCAGTATTTT.